One and the same sample provided the 29 T cell receptor beta chains below, sequenced in a study of shared clonotypes between healthy human individuals. Libraries were prepared by immunoSEQ multiplex PCR; TCRdb keeps only in-frame clonotypes and omits some of them. The repertoire consists of more than 550,000 clones, with over 55% occurring once and the leading ten covering more than 1.5%. Sequenced input: memory CD4+ T cells sorted from blood. This sample's subset: CD45RA-negative fraction. The origin of the receptors is a young woman in good health.

In regard to this clone: This sample includes further DNA sequences coding for the same CDR3. The J gene is TRBJ1-5, the V gene TRBV6-1, with D tentatively TRBD1 (5 bases). Trimming cost V 5 bases and J 11 bases, with 22 bases left between them. Germline values: CDR1 MNHNS, CDR2 SASEGT. CDR3 length equals 15 residues. CDR3 coding DNA: TGTGCCAGCAGTAAGCGGGGCTCCTATGAACGGGCCCAGCATTTT. Translated, it gives CASSKRGSYERAQHF.

This clone was observed a handful of times. The chain links TRBV5-4 to TRBJ2-7; tentatively, D is TRBD1 (6 bases). V was clipped by 2 bases and J by 0 bases, with 9 bases between them. This CDR3 has 14 amino acids. Looked up from germline, CDR1 is SGHNT and CDR2 is YYREEE (reference sequence). CDR3 in DNA: TGTGCCAGCAGCTTCCAGGGGAGCTCCTACGAGCAGTACTTC. Its translation: CASSFQGSSYEQYF. Drawing the rest from reference TRBV5-4 and TRBJ2-7, the complete variable domain is ETGVTQSPTHLIKTRGQQVTLRCSSQSGHNTVSWYQQALGQGPQFIFQYYREEENGRGNFPPRFSGLQFPNYSSELNVNALELDDSALYLCASSFQGSSYEQYFGPGTRLTVT.

The V gene is TRBV6-5, the J gene TRBJ2-4, with a weak D call TRBD2 (7 bases). The CDR3 has 15 amino acids. CDR1 is MNHEY, CDR2 SVGAGI, per germline. The germline V and J ends were trimmed by 6 bases and 2 bases, with 14 bases remaining between them. The CDR3 DNA reads as TGTGCCAGCAGCTCGGGGGGCGCGACCAAAAACATTCAGTACTTC. Protein sequence: CASSSGGATKNIQYF.

The rearrangement uses TRBV27 and TRBJ2-7; 9 nucleotides match TRBD1. Germline CDR1 is MNHEY and CDR2 is SMNVEV (reference sequence). The CDR3 extends over 14 amino acids. The junction had 4 bases not matched to a gene; V was cut back by 5 bases and J by 2 bases. The CDR3 DNA follows: TGTGCCAGCAGTCCCAACAGGGGGCCCTACGAGCAGTACTTC. This encodes CASSPNRGPYEQYF.

The V gene is TRBV5-5, the J gene TRBJ2-7; possible D gene TRBD2, 7 bases. Per germline, CDR1 SGHKS and CDR2 YYEKEE (reference sequence). The length of the CDR3 is 14 residues. With 1 base removed from V and 2 bases from J, the gap between germline ends came to 10 bases. The CDR3 region has the DNA TGTGCCAGCAGCTTGAGAGGGGGGGCCTACGAGCAGTACTTC. Residues: CASSLRGGAYEQYF.

This clone was counted at least ten times. The CDR3, as DNA: TGTGCCAGTAGGCGGGGACAGGGGGCAGGTGAGCAGTTCTTC. Its protein product is CASRRGQGAGEQFF. The chain carries TRBV19 and TRBJ2-1; 12 bases fit TRBD1. Germline loops: CDR1 LNHDA, CDR2 SQIVND (reference sequence). Trimming removed 6 bases from V and 9 bases from J; junction bases left unmatched: 6. The CDR3 contains 14 residues. The whole variable domain, remainder taken from reference TRBV19 and TRBJ2-1, is DGGITQSPKYLFRKEGQNVTLSCEQNLNHDAMYWYRQDPGQGLRLIYYSQIVNDFQKGDIAEGYSVSREKKESFPLTVTSAQKNPTAFYLCASRRGQGAGEQFFGPGTRLTVL.

The chain joins TRBV5-1 to TRBJ2-2; TRBD2 aligns across 9 bases. From germline, CDR1 is SGHRS and CDR2 YFSETQ. J gave up 1 base and V 3 bases, and 4 bases lay outside the gene matches. The CDR3 is made up of 16 amino acids. CDR3 DNA: TGCGCCAGCAGCTACGGGACTAGCAGGAACACCGGGGAGCTGTTTTTT. As protein: CASSYGTSRNTGELFF.

The V gene is TRBV5-1, the J gene TRBJ1-2, with a weak D call TRBD1 (5 bases). Germline lookup yields CDR1 SGHRS and CDR2 YFSETQ. The CDR3 has 16 residues. Trimming left V 1 base short and J 2 bases short, with 15 bases between. The CDR3 DNA is TGCGCCAGCAGCTTGCGAGGGGACTCGACAAACTATGGCTACACCTTC. Encoded protein: CASSLRGDSTNYGYTF.

Note on this clone: With only one base between it and a far larger clone, this is likely a read error. V is TRBV11-3 and J is TRBJ2-2, with TRBD1 as a possible D gene (5 bases). Germline CDR1 SGHNT, CDR2 YENEEA. This CDR3 has 14 residues. CDR3 in DNA: TGTGCCAGCAGCTTAAAGGGGAACACCGAGGAGCTGTTTTTT. Translating gives CASSLKGNTEELFF.

This clone was seen a handful of times. This chain links TRBV5-4 with TRBJ2-3; 7 bases agree with TRBD2. This CDR3 comprises 15 residues. Losses at the gene ends were 4 bases for V and 6 bases for J; bases not matched to a gene: 11. Germline V CDR1 and CDR2: SGHNT, YYREEE (reference sequence). The CDR3 nucleotides are TGTGCCAGCAGCCCGGGACTACCTCAAGGGGATACGCAGTATTTT. Amino acid sequence: CASSPGLPQGDTQYF.

A few counts support this clone. This sample includes further DNA sequences coding for the same CDR3. The rearrangement joins TRBV28 to TRBJ1-2; the match to TRBD1 covers 7 bases. V lost 2 bases, J lost 8 bases, and 5 bases stayed unmatched. The CDR3 totals 13 residues. Germline CDR1 MDHEN, CDR2 SYDVKM. CDR3 loop: CASSLDRVGGYTF. The CDR3 DNA follows: TGTGCCAGCAGTTTAGACAGGGTGGGCGGCTACACCTTC.

This clone was observed once. The V and J genes are TRBV28 and TRBJ2-2; 8 bases are shared with TRBD2. Germline CDR1 is MDHEN and CDR2 is SYDVKM. J lost 0 bases, V lost 8 bases, and 8 bases had no gene match. The CDR3 runs 16 residues. DNA for the CDR3: TGTGCCAGCTTCCAGCGGGGGATATCGAACACCGGGGAGCTGTTTTTT. Residues: CASFQRGISNTGELFF.

The V gene is TRBV9, the J gene TRBJ2-5, with no clear D. The DNA end is a closer match to TRBJ2-7, so the J assignment may be wrong. This CDR3 contains 14 residues. Germline lookup yields CDR1 SGDLS and CDR2 YYNGEE. This CDR3 is CASSPQSVGYEQYF. The DNA for the CDR3 is TGTGCCAGCAGCCCTCAATCTGTCGGCTACGAGCAGTACTTC.

The chain couples TRBV28 to TRBJ2-3; D gene ambiguous. Germline lookup yields CDR1 MDHEN and CDR2 SYDVKM. This CDR3 spans 12 amino acids. The V end was cut by 5 bases, the J end by 6 bases, with 9 bases between. In DNA, the CDR3 is TGTGCCAGCAGTCCAGATTTGGATACGCAGTATTTT. It is translated as CASSPDLDTQYF.

J is TRBJ1-1 and V is TRBV18, with D perhaps matching TRBD1 (6 bases). Germline V gene data show CDR1 as KGHSH and CDR2 as LQKENI. Trimming took off 3 bases at V and 6 bases at J, with 20 bases between the two ends. The CDR3 spans 16 residues. The CDR3 sequence is CASSPQTGLNKAEAFF. Written as DNA, the CDR3 is TGTGCCAGCTCACCTCAGACAGGACTGAACAAAGCTGAAGCTTTCTTT.

The chain combines TRBV5-1 with TRBJ1-1, with D possibly TRBD1 on 5 matching bases. The V and J ends lost 0 bases and 2 bases respectively, with 8 bases between them. The CDR3 is 14 residues long. Per germline, CDR1 SGHRS and CDR2 YFSETQ. The CDR3 coding sequence is TGCGCCAGCAGCTTGGTTGACAGTAACACTGAAGCTTTCTTT. Amino acid sequence: CASSLVDSNTEAFF.

This chain's CDR3 is CASSVGELAGVDEQYF. CDR3 in DNA: TGTGCCAGCAGCGTAGGGGAGCTAGCGGGAGTTGACGAGCAGTACTTC. The chain has TRBV9 and TRBJ2-7, with 10 nucleotides matching TRBD2. CDR1 and CDR2 from the germline V gene are SGDLS and YYNGEE. Losses at the gene ends were 0 bases for V and 5 bases for J; bases not matched to a gene: 8. The CDR3 is 16 amino acids.

The chain joins TRBV19 to TRBJ1-3; D call uncertain. Germline CDR1 and CDR2: LNHDA and SQIVND (reference sequence). The length of the CDR3 is 12 residues. Trimming shortened V by 6 bases and J by 1 base, and 4 bases separated the two germline ends. The CDR3 spells CASRSSGNTIYF. The CDR3 DNA sequence: TGTGCCAGTAGGTCTTCTGGAAACACCATATATTTT.

The J gene is TRBJ2-6, the V gene TRBV6-5, with D maybe TRBD2 (6 bases). This CDR3 comprises 15 residues. The germline V and J ends were trimmed by 0 bases and 4 bases, with 7 bases remaining between them. CDR1 is MNHEY and CDR2 is SVGAGI in the germline V gene. The CDR3 loop reads CASSYSGRGANVLTF. CDR3 in DNA: TGTGCCAGCAGTTACTCAGGGAGGGGGGCCAACGTCCTGACTTTC.

V is TRBV18 and J is TRBJ1-1; 8 nucleotides match TRBD1. The trim removed 2 bases at V and 3 bases at J, leaving 2 bases unmatched. The germline V gene encodes CDR1 KGHSH and CDR2 LQKENI. The CDR3 consists of 14 residues. Here the CDR3 reads CASSPTTGDTEAFF. The CDR3 DNA follows: TGTGCCAGCTCACCAACGACAGGGGACACTGAAGCTTTCTTT.

The chain is built from TRBV7-9 and TRBJ1-4; D remains ambiguous. The germline gives CDR1 SEHNR, CDR2 FQNEAQ (reference sequence). The CDR3 spans 15 residues. The V end was cut by 5 bases, the J end by 8 bases, with 18 bases between. CDR3 sequence (DNA): TGTGCCAGCAGCCCACTTGACCCAATTGGGGAAAAACTGTTTTTT. It yields the protein CASSPLDPIGEKLFF.

This clone occurred many times. The rearrangement links TRBV28 to TRBJ1-1, with 7 nucleotides matching TRBD1. CDR1 and CDR2 from the germline V gene are MDHEN and SYDVKM. The CDR3 is 15 residues long. V lost 5 bases and J lost 4; bases outside the gene matches: 10. The CDR3, as DNA: TGTGCCAGCAGTCCCCGGGGAGGGGGCGGCACTGAAGCTTTCTTT. Its protein is CASSPRGGGGTEAFF.

The CDR3 spells CASFRGTEAFF. CDR3 DNA: TGTGCCAGCTTCAGGGGAACTGAAGCTTTCTTT. The chain couples TRBV2 to TRBJ1-1, with a tentative D call TRBD1 (6 bases). This CDR3 has 11 amino acids. Per the germline V gene, CDR1 is SNHLY and CDR2 is FYNNEI. V lost 8 bases and J lost 5, with 9 bases in between.

This clone was seen repeatedly, ten times or more. CDR3 amino acids: CASSPRLAGGRGELFF. The CDR3 nucleotides read TGTGCCAGCAGCCCTCGACTAGCGGGAGGGCGAGGGGAGCTGTTTTTT. This chain connects TRBV9 to TRBJ2-2, with 14 bases fitting TRBD2. From germline, CDR1 is SGDLS and CDR2 YYNGEE. Unmatched junction bases numbered 7, after V lost 4 bases and J lost 8 bases. CDR3 length equals 16 residues.

The V gene is TRBV28, the J gene TRBJ2-2; D possibly corresponds to TRBD1 (5 bases). Germline V gene sequence: CDR1 MDHEN, CDR2 SYDVKM. Trimming removed 7 bases at V and 0 bases at J, with 12 bases between. The CDR3 covers 15 residues. CDR3 bases: TGTGCCAGCACCGCCGGACAAACGAACACCGGGGAGCTGTTTTTT. This gives the protein CASTAGQTNTGELFF.

The chain has TRBV6-5 and TRBJ1-2; 10 bases are a match to TRBD1. CDR1 is MNHEY, CDR2 SVGAGI, per germline. The CDR3 totals 15 residues. J was trimmed by 2 bases and V by 6 bases; bases with no gene match: 6. As DNA, the CDR3 is TGTGCCAGCAGCGCCCGACAGGGGGCGAACTATGGCTACACCTTC. This gives the protein CASSARQGANYGYTF.

This clone occurred a few times. The sample contains more than one DNA sequence encoding this CDR3. The V gene is TRBV7-2, the J gene TRBJ2-1; D unresolved. The CDR3 runs 14 residues. The germline gives CDR1 SGHTA, CDR2 FQGNSA. Trimming took off 5 bases at V and 3 bases at J, with 11 bases between the two ends. The CDR3 nucleotides are TGTGCCAGCAGCCAAGACTCGAGCTACAATGAGCAGTTCTTC. Amino acids: CASSQDSSYNEQFF.

The chain carries TRBV7-8 and TRBJ1-1; unclear D gene. CDR3 length equals 15 residues. The V end was cut by 1 base, the J end by 0 bases, with 9 bases between. Germline V gene sequence: CDR1 SGHVS, CDR2 FQNEAQ. CDR3 in DNA: TGTGCCAGCAGCTTAGGAGGCATCATGAACACTGAAGCTTTCTTT. It codes for CASSLGGIMNTEAFF.

The chain joins TRBV18 to TRBJ2-3; D possibly corresponds to TRBD2 (6 bases). This CDR3 contains 16 residues. Germline CDR1 KGHSH, CDR2 LQKENI. V was clipped by 5 bases and J by 2 bases, with 17 bases between them. CDR3 protein: CASSYTGTEHTDTQYF. As DNA, the CDR3 is TGTGCCAGCTCATATACCGGGACTGAACACACAGATACGCAGTATTTT.